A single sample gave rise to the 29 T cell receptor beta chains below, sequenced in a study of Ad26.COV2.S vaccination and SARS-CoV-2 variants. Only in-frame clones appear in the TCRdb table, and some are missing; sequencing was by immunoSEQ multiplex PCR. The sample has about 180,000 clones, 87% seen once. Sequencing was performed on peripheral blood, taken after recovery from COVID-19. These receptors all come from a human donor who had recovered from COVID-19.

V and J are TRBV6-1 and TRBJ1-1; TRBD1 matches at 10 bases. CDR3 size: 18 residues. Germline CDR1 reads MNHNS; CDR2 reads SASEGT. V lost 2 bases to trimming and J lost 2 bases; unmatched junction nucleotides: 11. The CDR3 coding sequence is TGTGCCAGCAGTGAAAGGAAGGGACAGGGGATGAGAAACACTGAAGCTTTCTTT. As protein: CASSERKGQGMRNTEAFF.

The CDR3 DNA sequence: TGTGCCAGCAGTTTTCCCCCGAACACTGAAGCTTTCTTT. The encoded protein is CASSFPPNTEAFF. V and J are TRBV28 and TRBJ1-1; no reliable D call. The CDR3 loop spans 13 amino acids. Looked up from germline, CDR1 is MDHEN and CDR2 is SYDVKM. V was clipped by 3 bases and J by 1 base, with 6 bases between them.

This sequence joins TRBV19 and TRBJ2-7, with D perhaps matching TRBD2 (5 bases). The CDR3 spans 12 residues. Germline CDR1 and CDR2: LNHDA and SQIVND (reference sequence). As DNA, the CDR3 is TGTGCTATGGACGGGATCTCCTACGAGCAGTACTTC. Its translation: CAMDGISYEQYF.

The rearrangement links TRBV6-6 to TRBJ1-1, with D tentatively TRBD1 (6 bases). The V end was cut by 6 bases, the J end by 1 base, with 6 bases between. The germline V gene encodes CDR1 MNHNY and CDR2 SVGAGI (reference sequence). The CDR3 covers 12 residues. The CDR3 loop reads CASRGGNTEAFF. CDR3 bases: TGTGCCAGCAGAGGGGGGAACACTGAAGCTTTCTTT.

For the CDR3, the DNA is TGCGCCAGCAGCTTGACGGGGGAAGTCTACAATGAGCAGTTCTTC. It codes for CASSLTGEVYNEQFF. The chain uses TRBV5-1 and TRBJ2-1, with a possible D match to TRBD2 (6 bases). Germline values: CDR1 SGHRS, CDR2 YFSETQ. V lost 1 base to trimming and J lost 3 bases, with 11 bases between them. This CDR3 is 15 amino acids long.

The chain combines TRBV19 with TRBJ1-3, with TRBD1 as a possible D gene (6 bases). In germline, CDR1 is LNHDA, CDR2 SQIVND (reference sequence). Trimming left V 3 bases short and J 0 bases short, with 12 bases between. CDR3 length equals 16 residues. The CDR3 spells CASSMAGQISGNTIYF. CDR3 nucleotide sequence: TGTGCCAGTAGTATGGCCGGACAGATCTCTGGAAACACCATATATTTT.

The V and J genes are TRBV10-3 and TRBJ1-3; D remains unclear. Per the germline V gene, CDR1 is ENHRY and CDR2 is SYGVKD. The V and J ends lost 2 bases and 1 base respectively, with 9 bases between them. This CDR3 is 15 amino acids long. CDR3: CAISEVVSSGNTIYF. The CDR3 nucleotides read TGTGCCATCAGTGAGGTAGTTTCTTCTGGAAACACCATATATTTT.

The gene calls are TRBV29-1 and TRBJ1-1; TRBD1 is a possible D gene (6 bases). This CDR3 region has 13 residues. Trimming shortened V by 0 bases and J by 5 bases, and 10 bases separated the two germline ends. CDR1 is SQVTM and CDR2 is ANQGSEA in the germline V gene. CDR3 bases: TGCAGCGTTGAAGACACAGGGCGAACTGAAGCTTTCTTT. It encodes CSVEDTGRTEAFF.

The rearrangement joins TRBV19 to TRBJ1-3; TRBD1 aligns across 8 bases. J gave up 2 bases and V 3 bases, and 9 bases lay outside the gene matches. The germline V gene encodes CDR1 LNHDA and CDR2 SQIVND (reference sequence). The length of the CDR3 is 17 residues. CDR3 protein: CASSIGGQARPGNTIYF. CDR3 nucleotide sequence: TGTGCCAGTAGTATTGGGGGACAGGCAAGACCTGGAAACACCATATATTTT.

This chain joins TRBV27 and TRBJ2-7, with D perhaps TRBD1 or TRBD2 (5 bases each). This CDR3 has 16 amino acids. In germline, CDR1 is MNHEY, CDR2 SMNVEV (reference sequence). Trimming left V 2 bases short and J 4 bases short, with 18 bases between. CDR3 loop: CASSLGGTLGFYEQYF. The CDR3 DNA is TGTGCCAGCAGTTTAGGTGGGACCTTGGGTTTTTACGAGCAGTACTTC.

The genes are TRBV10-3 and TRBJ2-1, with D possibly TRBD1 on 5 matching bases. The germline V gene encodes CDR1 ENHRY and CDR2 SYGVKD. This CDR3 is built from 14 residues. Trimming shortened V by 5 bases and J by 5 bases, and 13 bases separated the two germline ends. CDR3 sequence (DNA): TGTGCCATCAGTCGACAGCAAAACCACAATGAGCAGTTCTTC. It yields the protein CAISRQQNHNEQFF.

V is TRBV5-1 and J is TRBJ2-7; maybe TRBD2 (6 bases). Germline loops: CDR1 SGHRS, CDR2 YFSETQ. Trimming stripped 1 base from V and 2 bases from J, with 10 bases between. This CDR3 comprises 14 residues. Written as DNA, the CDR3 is TGCGCCAGCAGCTTGACGGGCGGGACCTACGAGCAGTACTTC. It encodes CASSLTGGTYEQYF.

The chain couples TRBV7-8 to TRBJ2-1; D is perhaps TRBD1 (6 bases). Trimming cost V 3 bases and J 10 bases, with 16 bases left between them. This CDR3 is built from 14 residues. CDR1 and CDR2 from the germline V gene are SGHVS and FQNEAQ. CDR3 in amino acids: CASSLVRGFGEQFF. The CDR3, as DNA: TGTGCCAGCAGCTTGGTAAGGGGGTTTGGGGAGCAGTTCTTC.

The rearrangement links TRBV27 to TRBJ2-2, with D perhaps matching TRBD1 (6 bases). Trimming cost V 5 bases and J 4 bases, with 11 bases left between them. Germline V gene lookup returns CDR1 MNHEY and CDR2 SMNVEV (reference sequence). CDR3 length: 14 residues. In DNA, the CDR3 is TGTGCCAGCAGTCCAGGACAGTTCACCGGGGAGCTGTTTTTT. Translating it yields CASSPGQFTGELFF.

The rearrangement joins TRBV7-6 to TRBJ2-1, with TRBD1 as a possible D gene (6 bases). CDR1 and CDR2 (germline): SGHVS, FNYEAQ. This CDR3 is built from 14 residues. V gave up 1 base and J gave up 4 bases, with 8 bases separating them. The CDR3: CASSLEGEYNEQFF. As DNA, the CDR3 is TGTGCCAGCAGCTTAGAGGGGGAATACAATGAGCAGTTCTTC.

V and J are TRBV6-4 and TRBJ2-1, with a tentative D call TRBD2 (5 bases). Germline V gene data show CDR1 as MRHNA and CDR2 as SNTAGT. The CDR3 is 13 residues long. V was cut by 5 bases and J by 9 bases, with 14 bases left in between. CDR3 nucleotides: TGTGCCAGCAGTCTAGGTGAGGGTGGTGAGCAGTTCTTC. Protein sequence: CASSLGEGGEQFF.

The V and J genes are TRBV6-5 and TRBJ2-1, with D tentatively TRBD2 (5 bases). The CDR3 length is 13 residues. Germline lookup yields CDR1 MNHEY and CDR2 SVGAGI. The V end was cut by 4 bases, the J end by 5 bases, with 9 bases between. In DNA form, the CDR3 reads TGTGCCAGCAGTTTGGACTTACACAATGAGCAGTTCTTC. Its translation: CASSLDLHNEQFF.

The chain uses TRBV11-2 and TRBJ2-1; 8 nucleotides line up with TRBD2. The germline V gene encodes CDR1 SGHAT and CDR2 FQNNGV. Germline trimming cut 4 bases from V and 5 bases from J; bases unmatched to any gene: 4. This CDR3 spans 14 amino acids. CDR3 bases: TGTGCCAGCAGCTACCTCGGGGGGGACAATGAGCAGTTCTTC. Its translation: CASSYLGGDNEQFF.

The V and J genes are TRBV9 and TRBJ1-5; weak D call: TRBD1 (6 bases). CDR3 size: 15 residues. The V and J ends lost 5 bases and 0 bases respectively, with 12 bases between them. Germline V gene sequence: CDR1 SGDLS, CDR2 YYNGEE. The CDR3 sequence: CASSQGHYSNQPQHF. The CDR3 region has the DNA TGTGCCAGCAGTCAGGGACATTATAGCAATCAGCCCCAGCATTTT.

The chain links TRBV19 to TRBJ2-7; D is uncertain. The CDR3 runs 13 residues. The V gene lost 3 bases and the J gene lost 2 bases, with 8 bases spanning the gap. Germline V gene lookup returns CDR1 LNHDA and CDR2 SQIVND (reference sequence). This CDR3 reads CASSIVTAYEQYF. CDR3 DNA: TGTGCCAGTAGTATTGTAACAGCCTACGAGCAGTACTTC.

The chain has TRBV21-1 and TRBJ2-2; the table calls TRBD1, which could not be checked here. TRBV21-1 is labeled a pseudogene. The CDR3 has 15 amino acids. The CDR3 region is CASSASGHYTGELFF. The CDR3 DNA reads TGTGCCAGCAGCGCCTCGGGACATTACACCGGGGAGCTGTTTTTT.

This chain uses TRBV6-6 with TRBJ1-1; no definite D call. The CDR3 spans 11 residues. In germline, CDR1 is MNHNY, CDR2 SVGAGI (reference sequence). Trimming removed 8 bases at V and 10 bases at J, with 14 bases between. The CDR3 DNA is TGTGCCAGCGGGAGAGGAACGAGAGCTTTCTTT. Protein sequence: CASGRGTRAFF.

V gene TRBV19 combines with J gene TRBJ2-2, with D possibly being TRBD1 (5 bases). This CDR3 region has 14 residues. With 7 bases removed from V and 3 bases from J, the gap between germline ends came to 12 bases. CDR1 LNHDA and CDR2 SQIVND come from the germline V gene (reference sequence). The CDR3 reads CASKPGMDTGELFF. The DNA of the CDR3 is TGTGCCAGTAAGCCAGGGATGGACACCGGGGAGCTGTTTTTT.

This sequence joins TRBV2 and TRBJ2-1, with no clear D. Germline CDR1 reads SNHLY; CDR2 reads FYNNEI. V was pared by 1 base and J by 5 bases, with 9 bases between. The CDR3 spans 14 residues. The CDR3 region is CASSEGGYHNEQFF. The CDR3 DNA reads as TGTGCCAGCAGTGAAGGCGGTTACCACAATGAGCAGTTCTTC.

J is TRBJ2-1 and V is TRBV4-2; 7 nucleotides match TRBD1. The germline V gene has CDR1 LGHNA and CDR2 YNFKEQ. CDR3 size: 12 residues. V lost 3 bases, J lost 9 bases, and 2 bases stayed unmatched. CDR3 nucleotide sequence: TGTGCCAGCAGCCAGTCAGGGGGTGAGCAGTTCTTC. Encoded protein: CASSQSGGEQFF.

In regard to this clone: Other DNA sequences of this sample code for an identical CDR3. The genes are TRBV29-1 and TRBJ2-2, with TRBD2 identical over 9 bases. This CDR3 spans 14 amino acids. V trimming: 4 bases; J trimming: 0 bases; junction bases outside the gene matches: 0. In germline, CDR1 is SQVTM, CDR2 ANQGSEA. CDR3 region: CSVGLAANTGELFF. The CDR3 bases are TGCAGCGTTGGACTAGCGGCGAACACCGGGGAGCTGTTTTTT.

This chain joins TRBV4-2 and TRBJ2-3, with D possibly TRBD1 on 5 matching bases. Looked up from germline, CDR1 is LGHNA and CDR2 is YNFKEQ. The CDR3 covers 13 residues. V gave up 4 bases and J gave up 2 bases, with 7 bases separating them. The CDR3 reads CASSPTATDTQYF. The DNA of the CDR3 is TGTGCCAGCAGCCCGACAGCCACAGATACGCAGTATTTT.

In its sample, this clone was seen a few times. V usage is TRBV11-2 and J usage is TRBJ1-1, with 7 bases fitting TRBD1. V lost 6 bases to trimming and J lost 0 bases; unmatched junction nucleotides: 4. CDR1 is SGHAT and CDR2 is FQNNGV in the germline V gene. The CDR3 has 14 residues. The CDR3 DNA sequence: TGTGCCAGCAGGACGGACAGGCTGAACACTGAAGCTTTCTTT. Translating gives CASRTDRLNTEAFF.

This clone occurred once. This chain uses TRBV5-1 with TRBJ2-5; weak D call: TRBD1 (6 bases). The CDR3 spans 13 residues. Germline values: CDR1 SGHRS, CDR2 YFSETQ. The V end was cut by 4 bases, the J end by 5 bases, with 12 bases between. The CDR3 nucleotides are TGCGCCAGCAGCCTTACAGGGTACGAGACCCAGTACTTC. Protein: CASSLTGYETQYF.